Below, 11 T cell receptor beta chains from the same sample are listed, as sequenced in a study of T cell responses to AZD1222 COVID-19 vaccine. Assay: immunoSEQ multiplex PCR; the TCRdb copy retains only in-frame clones and omits some. The repertoire holds about 190,000 clones, with around 87% as singletons. Specimen: peripheral blood, collected on day 0 of MenACWY control vaccination. The receptors come from an adult in good health.

The genes are TRBV7-3 and TRBJ2-1, with TRBD2 matching 10 bases. Trimming took 5 bases from V and 2 from J; bases not matched to a gene: 3. The germline V gene has CDR1 SGHTA and CDR2 FQGTGA. This CDR3 is 15 amino acids long. The DNA of the CDR3 is TGTGCCAGCAGCCATCTAGCGGGAGCCTACAATGAGCAGTTCTTC. Amino acid sequence: CASSHLAGAYNEQFF. The variable domain in full, completed from reference TRBV7-3 and TRBJ2-1, reads GAGVSQTPSNKVTEKGKYVELRCDPISGHTALYWYRQSLGQGPEFLIYFQGTGAADDSGLPNDRFFAVRPEGSVSTLKIQRTERGDSAVYLCASSHLAGAYNEQFFGPGTRLTVL.

The gene calls are TRBV4-1 and TRBJ1-3, with 7 bases that match TRBD1. This CDR3 region has 18 residues. Germline loops: CDR1 MGHRA, CDR2 YSYEKL. V was pared by 1 base and J by 2 bases, with 11 bases of the junction left unmatched. The DNA of the CDR3 is TGCGCCAGCAGCCAAGTCCCAAGGGGGCCGAGGGCTGGAAACACCATATATTTT. Its translation is CASSQVPRGPRAGNTIYF.

The chain recombines TRBV27 with TRBJ1-2; a possible D gene is TRBD1 (6 bases). Per germline, CDR1 MNHEY and CDR2 SMNVEV (reference sequence). This CDR3 contains 14 residues. Trimming removed 6 bases at V and 4 bases at J, with 15 bases between. The CDR3, as DNA: TGTGCCAGCAGACTCGCACAGGGAACCTATGGCTACACCTTC. Its translation is CASRLAQGTYGYTF.

This clone has just one count. The V gene is TRBV28, the J gene TRBJ1-5; D is possibly TRBD1 (6 bases). Germline V lookup: CDR1 MDHEN, CDR2 SYDVKM. Trimming took 4 bases from V and 7 from J, leaving 8 bases between them. This CDR3 is built from 12 residues. The CDR3 nucleotides are TGTGCCAGCAGTTCAGGGGCCCAGCCCCAGCATTTT. Residues: CASSSGAQPQHF.

The rearrangement uses TRBV27 and TRBJ1-6; no firm D call. Germline V CDR1 and CDR2: MNHEY, SMNVEV (reference sequence). V was shortened by 8 bases and J by 8 bases, with 16 bases between the two germline ends. The CDR3 is 14 residues long. Written as DNA, the CDR3 is TGTGCCAGCGGAGGGAACTGGGCGGATTCACCCCTCCACTTT. It yields the protein CASGGNWADSPLHF.

The chain joins TRBV24-1 to TRBJ1-3; D may be TRBD1 (6 bases). V was shortened by 0 bases and J by 3 bases, with 17 bases between the two germline ends. The CDR3 extends over 18 amino acids. Germline V gene lookup returns CDR1 KGHDR and CDR2 SFDVKD. The CDR3 loop reads CATSDLRAQGHDGNTIYF. CDR3 sequence (DNA): TGTGCCACCAGTGATTTGCGTGCCCAGGGGCACGATGGAAACACCATATATTTT.

The rearrangement joins TRBV7-9 to TRBJ1-1, with D uncertain. Germline CDR1 SEHNR, CDR2 FQNEAQ (reference sequence). V lost 5 bases, J lost 1 base, and 11 bases lay in between. This CDR3 has 14 amino acids. In DNA, the CDR3 is TGTGCCAGCAGCCGCAATCAAGGGAACACTGAAGCTTTCTTT. Translation gives CASSRNQGNTEAFF.

The rearrangement links TRBV4-2 to TRBJ2-7; TRBD2 agrees at 8 bases. The CDR3 extends over 14 amino acids. Looked up from germline, CDR1 is LGHNA and CDR2 is YNFKEQ. Trimming took 3 bases from V and 1 from J; bases not matched to a gene: 2. The CDR3 here is CASSQTGGSYEQYF. The DNA of the CDR3 is TGTGCCAGCAGCCAGACGGGGGGGTCCTACGAGCAGTACTTC.

This chain connects TRBV14 to TRBJ1-1; D gene ambiguous. The CDR3 has 12 residues. The V gene lost 6 bases and the J gene lost 3 bases, with 8 bases spanning the gap. CDR1 SGHDN and CDR2 FVKESK come from the germline V gene. The chain's CDR3 is CASSAEYTEAFF. In nucleotides, the CDR3 is TGTGCCAGCAGTGCAGAGTACACTGAAGCTTTCTTT.

In regard to this clone: Other DNA variants within this sample encode the same CDR3. This chain links TRBV28 with TRBJ1-2; 9 bases fit TRBD1. With V trimmed by 8 bases and J by 5 bases, 3 bases remained unmatched. Germline V gene lookup returns CDR1 MDHEN and CDR2 SYDVKM. This CDR3 comprises 12 residues. The CDR3 here is CASLGQGYGYTF. The CDR3 region has the DNA TGTGCCAGCCTGGGACAGGGTTATGGCTACACCTTC.

The chain joins TRBV5-1 to TRBJ2-7; TRBD2 matches 14 bases. The J segment lost 7 bases and the V segment lost 5 bases, leaving 2 bases of the junction unmatched. CDR1 is SGHRS and CDR2 is YFSETQ in the germline V gene. The CDR3 extends over 13 amino acids. CDR3 sequence (DNA): TGCGCCAGCAGGGGACTAGCGGGAGTTGAGCAGTACTTC. Its protein is CASRGLAGVEQYF. The whole variable domain, filled in from reference TRBV5-1 and TRBJ2-7, reads KAGVTQTPRYLIKTRGQQVTLSCSPISGHRSVSWYQQTPGQGLQFLFEYFSETQRNKGNFPGRFSGRQFSNSRSEMNVSTLELGDSALYLCASRGLAGVEQYFGPGTRLTVT.